This T cell receptor beta chain was sequenced during a study of regulatory T cells in long-lasting Graves disease. The time point here: newly diagnosed GD, antithyroid drugs for less than 3 months. Construction of the TCR library relied on RNA isolated from PBMCs. V shed 7 bases, J shed 8 bases, and the junction held 13 bases outside the gene matches. The germline V gene has CDR1 MDHEN and CDR2 SYDVKM. This CDR3 region has 15 residues. Building of the TCR beta libraries involved iRepertoire HTBI primers and Arm-PCR of CDR3 regions. TCRdb re-called the multiplex PCR reads with MiXCR, one entry per CDR3 protein. The sample carries roughly 250,000 distinct CDR3 sequences, 18% recorded once. The data also belong to a second study, concerning T cells in Graves' hyperthyroidism and ophthalmopathy. That investigation notes: The HTBI primer set drove a first-round RT-PCR of the TCR CDR3.

The sequencing here drew on peripheral blood mononuclear cells (PBMCs), taken at new diagnosis, from a patient treated with antithyroid drugs. The source is a woman aged 30 to 39 with Graves disease. V is TRBV28 and J is TRBJ2-3; TRBD2 aligns across 9 bases. The CDR3 loop is CASNQLAGRLGTQYF. As DNA, the CDR3 is TGTGCCAGCAACCAACTAGCGGGCAGGCTGGGTACGCAGTATTTT.